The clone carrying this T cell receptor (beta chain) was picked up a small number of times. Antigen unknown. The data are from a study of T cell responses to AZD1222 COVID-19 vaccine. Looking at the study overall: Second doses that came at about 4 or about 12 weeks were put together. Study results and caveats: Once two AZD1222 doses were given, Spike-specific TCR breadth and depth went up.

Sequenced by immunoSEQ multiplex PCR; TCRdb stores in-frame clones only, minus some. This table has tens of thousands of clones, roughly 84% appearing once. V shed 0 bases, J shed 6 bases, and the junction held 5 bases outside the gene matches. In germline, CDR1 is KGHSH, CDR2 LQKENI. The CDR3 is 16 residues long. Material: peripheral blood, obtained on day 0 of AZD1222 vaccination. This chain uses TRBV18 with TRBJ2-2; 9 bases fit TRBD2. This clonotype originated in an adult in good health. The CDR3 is CASSPPSLAGSGELFF. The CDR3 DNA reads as TGTGCCAGCTCACCACCGTCTCTAGCGGGGTCCGGGGAGCTGTTTTTT.